A selection of T cell receptor beta chains follows, all from one sample in a study of T cells in Graves' hyperthyroidism and ophthalmopathy. From the multiplex PCR reads, TCRdb called clonotypes with MiXCR, one entry per CDR3 protein. The sample lists approximately 640,000 distinct CDR3 sequences, approximately 15% seen once, with 15% to 17% in the top ten. The sequenced material came from blood. The receptor set was obtained from a man aged 50 to 59 with Graves' hyperthyroidism. The CDR3 runs from the conserved cysteine through the conserved F or W. D genes are given only for firm matches. Rows give clone size only sometimes, using once, few, many, or a class for an expanded clone.

V,J,size,D,CDR3,DNA
TRBV7-9,TRBJ1-2,many,.,CASSPVGSYGYTF,TGTGCCAGCAGCCCCGTGGGGTCCTATGGCTACACCTTC
TRBV6-1,TRBJ1-1,few,.,CASSTGTTIDTEAFF,TGTGCCAGCAGTACCGGCACGACCATCGACACTGAAGCTTTCTTT
TRBV25-1,TRBJ2-3,many,TRBD2,CASSEGREDTDTQYF,TGTGCCAGCAGTGAGGGACGGGAGGACACAGATACGCAGTATTTT
TRBV27,TRBJ1-4,many,.,CASSLIPGATNEKLFF,TGTGCCAGCAGCTTAATTCCGGGGGCAACTAATGAAAAACTGTTTTTT
TRBV30,TRBJ2-1,few,TRBD1,CALGQGAYNEQFF,TGTGCCTTGGGACAGGGGGCCTACAATGAGCAGTTCTTC
TRBV10-3,TRBJ2-6,.,TRBD1,CAISYRGLFSGANVLTF,TGTGCCATCAGTTACAGGGGTTTGTTCTCTGGGGCCAACGTCCTGACTTTC
TRBV2,TRBJ2-1,many,.,CASPRGKGDYNEQFF,TGTGCCAGCCCCCGAGGTAAAGGCGACTACAATGAGCAGTTCTTC
TRBV19,TRBJ1-1,few,.,CATEDGLNTEAFF,TGTGCCACCGAGGACGGATTGAACACTGAAGCTTTCTTT
TRBV24-1,TRBJ2-2,many,.,CATSDRLGGNTGELFF,TGTGCCACCAGTGATCGTCTCGGGGGTAACACCGGGGAGCTGTTTTTT
TRBV7-7,TRBJ2-7,.,.,CASSLAGLLPLSDEQYF,TGTGCTAGCAGCTTAGCTGGGTTACTCCCTCTTTCCGACGAGCAGTACTTC
TRBV11-2,TRBJ1-1,many,.,CASSPRPMEAFF,TGTGCCAGCAGCCCCCGACCGATGGAAGCTTTCTTT
TRBV20-1,TRBJ2-6,.,.,CSAGGRTGANVLTF,TGCAGTGCTGGGGGGCGCACCGGGGCCAACGTCCTGACTTTC
TRBV20-1,TRBJ2-1,many,TRBD2,CSARPGLAGNEQFF,TGCAGTGCTAGACCGGGACTAGCAGGCAATGAGCAGTTCTTC
TRBV7-9,TRBJ2-7,.,TRBD1,CASSWGQVDLYEQYF,TGTGCCAGCAGCTGGGGACAGGTAGATCTATACGAGCAGTACTTC
TRBV24-1,TRBJ2-5,many,.,CATSNFIAGLFETQYF,TGTGCCACCAGTAATTTCATTGCAGGGTTGTTTGAGACCCAGTACTTC
TRBV25-1,TRBJ2-5,few,.,CASSVPGSRETQYF,TGTGCCAGCAGTGTTCCGGGGTCCCGGGAGACCCAGTACTTC
TRBV7-8,TRBJ1-1,.,.,CASSLAWGADTEAFF,TGTGCCAGCAGCTTAGCGTGGGGGGCTGACACTGAAGCTTTCTTT
TRBV2,TRBJ1-2,many,.,CASRFSTVNYGYTF,TGTGCCAGCAGATTCTCGACAGTAAACTATGGCTACACCTTC
TRBV3-1,TRBJ1-2,few,.,CASSRDLGTGYTF,TGTGCCAGCAGCCGGGACCTTGGAACTGGCTACACCTTC
TRBV19,TRBJ2-5,many,TRBD2,CASTRLAGNQETQYF,TGTGCCAGTACACGACTAGCGGGCAACCAAGAGACCCAGTACTTC
TRBV7-2,TRBJ2-7,many,TRBD2,CASSPVAGANEQYF,TGTGCCAGCAGCCCCGTAGCGGGAGCCAACGAGCAGTACTTC
TRBV7-8,TRBJ1-4,few,.,CASSLLAPAENEKLFF,TGTGCCAGCAGCTTACTGGCGCCAGCAGAAAATGAAAAACTGTTTTTT